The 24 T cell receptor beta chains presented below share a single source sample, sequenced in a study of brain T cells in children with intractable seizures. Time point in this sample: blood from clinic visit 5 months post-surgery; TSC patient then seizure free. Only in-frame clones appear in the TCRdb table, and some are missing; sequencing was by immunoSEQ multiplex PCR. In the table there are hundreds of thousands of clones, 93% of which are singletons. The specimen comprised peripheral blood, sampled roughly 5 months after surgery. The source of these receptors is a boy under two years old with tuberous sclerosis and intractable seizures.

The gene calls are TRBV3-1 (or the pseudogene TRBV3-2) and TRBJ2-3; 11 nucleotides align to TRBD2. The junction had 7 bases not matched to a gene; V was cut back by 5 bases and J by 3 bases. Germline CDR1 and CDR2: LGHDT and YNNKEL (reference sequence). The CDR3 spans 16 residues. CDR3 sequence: CASSLRLAGNTDTQYF. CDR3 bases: TGTGCCAGCAGCTTAAGACTAGCGGGGAATACAGATACGCAGTATTTT.

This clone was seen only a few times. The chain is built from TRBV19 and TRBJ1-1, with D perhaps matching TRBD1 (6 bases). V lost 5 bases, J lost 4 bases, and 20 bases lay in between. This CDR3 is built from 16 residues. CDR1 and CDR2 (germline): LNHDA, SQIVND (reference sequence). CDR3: CASSSLRTVVVTEAFF. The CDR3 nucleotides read TGTGCCAGTAGTTCCCTCAGGACAGTCGTGGTCACTGAAGCTTTCTTT.

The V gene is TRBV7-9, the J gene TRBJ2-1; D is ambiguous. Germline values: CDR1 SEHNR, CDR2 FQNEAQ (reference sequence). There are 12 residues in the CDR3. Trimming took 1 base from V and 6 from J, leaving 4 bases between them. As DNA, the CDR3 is TGTGCCAGCAGCTTAGGTCTCAATGAGCAGTTCTTC. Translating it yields CASSLGLNEQFF.

CDR3 in DNA: TGTGCCAGCAGCCCCAACCGTCTGGGGGGTTCTGGAAACACCATATATTTT. Amino acids: CASSPNRLGGSGNTIYF. The J gene is TRBJ1-3, the V gene TRBV7-9, with a tentative D call TRBD1 (5 bases). V lost 5 bases and J 1 base, leaving 18 bases between the germline ends. Looked up from germline, CDR1 is SEHNR and CDR2 is FQNEAQ (reference sequence). The CDR3 covers 17 residues.

The CDR3 sequence: CASSIITGTEDTEAFF. CDR3 nucleotides: TGCGCCAGCAGCATAATAACCGGGACAGAAGACACTGAAGCTTTCTTT. This rearrangement joins TRBV4-1 to TRBJ1-1; 7 bases map to TRBD1. Losses at the gene ends were 5 bases for V and 3 bases for J; bases not matched to a gene: 12. The CDR3 length is 16 residues. CDR1 and CDR2 (germline): MGHRA, YSYEKL.

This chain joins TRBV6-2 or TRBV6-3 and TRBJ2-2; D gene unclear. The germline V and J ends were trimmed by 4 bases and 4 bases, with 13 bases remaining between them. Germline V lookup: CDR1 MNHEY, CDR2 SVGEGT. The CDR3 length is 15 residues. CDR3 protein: CASSSYRTATGELFF. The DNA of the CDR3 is TGTGCCAGCAGTTCATATAGGACGGCCACCGGGGAGCTGTTTTTT.

CDR3 sequence reads: CASSEIWGQDSYEQYF. The CDR3 DNA sequence: TGTGCCAGCAGTGAAATTTGGGGACAGGACTCCTACGAGCAGTACTTC. This chain links TRBV6-1 with TRBJ2-7; 8 bases map to TRBD1. Germline CDR1 MNHNS, CDR2 SASEGT. V was pared by 2 bases and J by 0 bases, with 6 bases of the junction left unmatched. The CDR3 length is 16 residues.

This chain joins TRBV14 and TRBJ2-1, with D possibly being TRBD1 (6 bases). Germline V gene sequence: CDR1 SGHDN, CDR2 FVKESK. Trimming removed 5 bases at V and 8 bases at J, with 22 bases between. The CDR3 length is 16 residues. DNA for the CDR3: TGTGCCAGCAGCGGACCGGGACACCGAGCCTCCGATGAGCAGTTCTTC. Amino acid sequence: CASSGPGHRASDEQFF.

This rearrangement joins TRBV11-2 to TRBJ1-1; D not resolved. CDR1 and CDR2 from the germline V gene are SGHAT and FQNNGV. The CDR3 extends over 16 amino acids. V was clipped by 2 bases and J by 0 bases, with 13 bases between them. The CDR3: CASSLTLGSLNTEAFF. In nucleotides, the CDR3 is TGTGCCAGCAGCTTAACGTTAGGGTCCCTGAACACTGAAGCTTTCTTT.

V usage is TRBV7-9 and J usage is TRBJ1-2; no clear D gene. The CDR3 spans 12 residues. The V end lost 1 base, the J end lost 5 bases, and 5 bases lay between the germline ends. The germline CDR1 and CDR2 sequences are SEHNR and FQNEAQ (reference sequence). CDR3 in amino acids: CASSLDRYGYTF. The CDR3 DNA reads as TGTGCCAGCAGCTTAGACAGATATGGCTACACCTTC.

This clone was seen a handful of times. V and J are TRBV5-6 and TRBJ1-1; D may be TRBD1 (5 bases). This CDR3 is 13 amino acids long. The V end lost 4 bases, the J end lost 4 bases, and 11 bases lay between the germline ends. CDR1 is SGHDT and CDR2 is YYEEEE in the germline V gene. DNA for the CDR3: TGTGCCAGCAGCAGGGGAACAGGCACTGAAGCTTTCTTT. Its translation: CASSRGTGTEAFF.

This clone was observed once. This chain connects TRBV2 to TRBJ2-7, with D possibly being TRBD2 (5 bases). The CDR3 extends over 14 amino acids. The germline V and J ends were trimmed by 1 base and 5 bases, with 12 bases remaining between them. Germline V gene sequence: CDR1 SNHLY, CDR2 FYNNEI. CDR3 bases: TGTGCCAGCAGTGAAGTGCGAGGGTACCACGAGCAGTACTTC. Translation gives CASSEVRGYHEQYF.

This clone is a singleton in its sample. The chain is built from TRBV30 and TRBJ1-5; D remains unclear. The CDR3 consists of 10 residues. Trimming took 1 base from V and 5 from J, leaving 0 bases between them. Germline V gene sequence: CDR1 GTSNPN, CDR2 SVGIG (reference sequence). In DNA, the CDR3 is TGTGCCTGGAGTGATCAGCCCCAGCATTTT. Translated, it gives CAWSDQPQHF.

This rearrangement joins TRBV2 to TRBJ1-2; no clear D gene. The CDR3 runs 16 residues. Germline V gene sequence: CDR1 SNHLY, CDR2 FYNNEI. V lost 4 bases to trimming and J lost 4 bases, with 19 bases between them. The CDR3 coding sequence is TGTGCCAGCAGTGGTGGCGGAAGGGTGCGAATCTATGGCTACACCTTC. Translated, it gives CASSGGGRVRIYGYTF.

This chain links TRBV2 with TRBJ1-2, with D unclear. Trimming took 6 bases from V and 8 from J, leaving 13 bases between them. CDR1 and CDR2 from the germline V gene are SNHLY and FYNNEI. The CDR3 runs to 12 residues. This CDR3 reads CASRWAGGGYTF. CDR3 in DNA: TGTGCCAGCAGATGGGCCGGAGGGGGCTACACCTTC.

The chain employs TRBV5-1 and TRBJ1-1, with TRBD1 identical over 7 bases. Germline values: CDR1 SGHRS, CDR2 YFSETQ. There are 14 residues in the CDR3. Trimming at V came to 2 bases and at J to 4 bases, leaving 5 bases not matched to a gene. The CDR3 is CASSLRQGGTEAFF. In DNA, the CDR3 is TGCGCCAGCAGCTTAAGGCAGGGGGGCACTGAAGCTTTCTTT.

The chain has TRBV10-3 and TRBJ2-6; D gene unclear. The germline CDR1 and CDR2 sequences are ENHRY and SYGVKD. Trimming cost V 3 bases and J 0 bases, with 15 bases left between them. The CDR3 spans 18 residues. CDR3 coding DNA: TGTGCCATCAGTGACCCGAGTTGGGTTTCCTCTGGGGCCAACGTCCTGACTTTC. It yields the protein CAISDPSWVSSGANVLTF.

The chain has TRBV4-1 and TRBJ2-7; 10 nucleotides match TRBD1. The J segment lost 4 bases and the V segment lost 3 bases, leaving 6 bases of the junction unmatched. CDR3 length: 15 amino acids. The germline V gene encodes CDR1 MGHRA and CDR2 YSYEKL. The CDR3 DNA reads TGCGCCAGCAGCCAGCCGGGACAGGGGTCTTACGAGCAGTACTTC. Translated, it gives CASSQPGQGSYEQYF.

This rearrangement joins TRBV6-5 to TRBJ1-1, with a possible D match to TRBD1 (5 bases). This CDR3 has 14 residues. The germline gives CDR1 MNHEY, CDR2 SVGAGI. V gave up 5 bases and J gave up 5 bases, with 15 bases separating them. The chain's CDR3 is CASSTGTQGTEAFF. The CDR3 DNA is TGTGCCAGCAGTACAGGAACCCAGGGAACTGAAGCTTTCTTT.

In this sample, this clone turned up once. The CDR3 DNA follows: TGTGCCAGCACCGACAGGGACAGGGGTAGATCACCCCTCCACTTT. This codes for CASTDRDRGRSPLHF. This rearrangement joins TRBV21-1 to TRBJ1-6; the D segment call TRBD1 is taken from the table without a DNA check. TRBV21-1 is recorded as a pseudogene. This CDR3 spans 15 amino acids.

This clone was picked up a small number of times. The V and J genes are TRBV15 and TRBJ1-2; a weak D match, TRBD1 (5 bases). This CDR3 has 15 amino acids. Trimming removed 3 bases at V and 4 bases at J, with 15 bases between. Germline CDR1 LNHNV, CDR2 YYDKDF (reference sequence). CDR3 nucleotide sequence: TGTGCCACCAGCAGCGGCCTGGGGACGGGCTATGGCTACACCTTC. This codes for CATSSGLGTGYGYTF.

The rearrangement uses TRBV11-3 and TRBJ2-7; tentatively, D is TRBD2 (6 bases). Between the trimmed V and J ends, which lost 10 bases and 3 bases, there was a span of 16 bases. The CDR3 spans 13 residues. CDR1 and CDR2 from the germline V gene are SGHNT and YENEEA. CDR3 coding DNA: TGTGCCACCTTGACTTGGCGGGACTACGAGCAGTACTTC. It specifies CATLTWRDYEQYF.

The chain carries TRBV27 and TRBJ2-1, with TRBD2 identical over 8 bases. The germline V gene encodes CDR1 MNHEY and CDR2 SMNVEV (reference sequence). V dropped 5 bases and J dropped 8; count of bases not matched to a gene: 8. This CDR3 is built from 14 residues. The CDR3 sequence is CASSPGLAGYEQFF. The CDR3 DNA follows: TGTGCCAGCAGTCCTGGACTAGCCGGTTATGAGCAGTTCTTC.

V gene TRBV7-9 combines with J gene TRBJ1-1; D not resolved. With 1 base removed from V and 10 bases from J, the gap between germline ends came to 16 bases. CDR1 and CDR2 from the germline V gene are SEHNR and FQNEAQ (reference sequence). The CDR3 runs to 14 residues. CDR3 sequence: CASSLVPGGRGAFF. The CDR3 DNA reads TGTGCCAGCAGCTTAGTCCCGGGAGGAAGAGGAGCTTTCTTT.